Listed below are T cell receptor beta chains from one sample, sequenced in a study of CD4 T cell repertoires in COVID-19. Data came from immunoSEQ multiplex PCR; TCRdb stores just in-frame clones and leaves some out. Altogether 400 to 500 clones are present, about 8% being singletons, with the ten largest covering roughly 15%. These TCRs are of unknown antigen specificity. The specimen comprised central memory CD4+ T cells, cultured in vitro, sampled after recovery from COVID-19. These receptors all come from a human donor who had COVID-19. CDR3s include the opening cysteine and the closing phenylalanine or tryptophan. Where a row states a size, it is once, few, many or the class of an expanded clone; other rows omit it.

J gene,clone size,V gene,CDR3 protein
TRBJ1-4,large,TRBV5-1,CASSLSTGIEKLFF
TRBJ2-1,large,TRBV3-1/TRBV3-2,CASSQAGLLFF
TRBJ2-2,large,TRBV12-5,CASAPHNSGELFF
TRBJ2-2,few,TRBV13,CASSYSGRVTGELFF
TRBJ1-4,large,TRBV3-1/TRBV3-2,CASSQAAGSITNEKLFF
TRBJ2-7,large,TRBV5-1,CASSVGSTYEQYF
TRBJ2-1,large,TRBV23-1,CASSRRQTNEQFF
TRBJ1-2,medium-sized,TRBV6-5,CASSYSTGAIGGYTF
TRBJ1-1,medium-sized,TRBV3-1/TRBV3-2,CASSVGQGRTEAFF
TRBJ2-3,large,TRBV5-1,CASSPRPGVLGLTSDTQYF
TRBJ2-2,medium-sized,TRBV10-3,CAIRDGRHTGELFF
TRBJ2-2,medium-sized,TRBV3-1/TRBV3-2,CARHSTGKNTGELFF
TRBJ1-6,large,TRBV18,CASSPRKAGSSYNSPLHF
TRBJ1-6,medium-sized,TRBV5-1,CASSLGAGNSPLHF
TRBJ1-1,large,TRBV3-1/TRBV3-2,CASSLGQSNTEAFF
TRBJ1-2,large,TRBV6-5,CASTEPRSLYGYTF
TRBJ1-5,medium-sized,TRBV3-1/TRBV3-2,CASSPMGRNQPQHF
TRBJ2-2,medium-sized,TRBV14,CASSQLRGVGELFF
TRBJ2-5,large,TRBV9,CASSPRGPSGGETQYF
TRBJ1-2,large,TRBV3-1/TRBV3-2,CASSQTFGYTF
TRBJ1-3,-,TRBV19,CASSITDRENTIYF
TRBJ2-7,large,TRBV6-6,CAAQERQGSFEQYF
TRBJ1-1,few,TRBV18,CASSPGSSGRHTEAFF
TRBJ1-6,large,TRBV3-1/TRBV3-2,CASSQEAISPLHF
TRBJ2-5,large,TRBV27,CASSGRGHLTQYF
TRBJ1-4,large,TRBV4-3,CASSTALANEKLFF
TRBJ1-4,large,TRBV19,CASRTGARVEKLFF
TRBJ1-2,large,TRBV6-2/TRBV6-3,CASSYRGAGVYGYTF
TRBJ1-6,large,TRBV2,CASSTRKGTGSPLHF
TRBJ1-1,medium-sized,TRBV18,CASSLSGNTEAFF
TRBJ2-5,few,TRBV3-1/TRBV3-2,CASSPGTSGVWRQETQYF
TRBJ2-1,medium-sized,TRBV25-1,CASSPDRGLGIEFF
TRBJ1-2,large,TRBV30,CAWSVRQGALRGYTF
TRBJ2-2,-,TRBV5-5,CARRWGLAGGAPGELFF
TRBJ2-2,large,TRBV3-1/TRBV3-2,CASSQAGELFF
TRBJ1-2,large,TRBV19,CASISRGLGYTF
TRBJ1-1,large,TRBV18,CASSPGDTEEAFF
TRBJ1-3,medium-sized,TRBV5-1,CASSPPDSSGNTIYF
TRBJ2-2,large,TRBV6-1,CASSERGPTNTGELFF
TRBJ1-2,large,TRBV15,CATSRTGGALGYTF
TRBJ2-1,large,TRBV18,CASSQLASPNEQFF
TRBJ1-2,large,TRBV30,CAWSAIGYTF
TRBJ2-2,few,TRBV5-1,CASSFGTSGGARTGELFF
TRBJ1-4,medium-sized,TRBV3-1/TRBV3-2,CASSPGGAANEKLFF
TRBJ1-2,medium-sized,TRBV10-3,CAISKTGDGYTF
TRBJ1-2,few,TRBV7-9,CASSQQGGYGYTF
TRBJ1-6,large,TRBV9,CASSVGPNNSPLHF
TRBJ2-7,few,TRBV6-6,CASSYRGSYEQYF
TRBJ1-3,large,TRBV19,CASSIGGRRSGNTIYF
TRBJ1-1,large,TRBV6-5,CASSFRMGAFEAFF
TRBJ1-1,medium-sized,TRBV6-5,CASSYRGQLEAFF
TRBJ2-7,large,TRBV3-1/TRBV3-2,CASSMASYEQYF
TRBJ1-5,large,TRBV6-1,CASSESLSRGGNQPQHF
TRBJ2-7,few,TRBV4-2,CASSQGAGGAYEQYF